The 8 T cell receptor beta chains below all came from one sample that was sequenced in a study of long-term antiretroviral therapy in people with HIV. The authors ran the immunoSEQ assay, v3.0, at survey level. The protocol was immunoSEQ multiplex PCR, while the TCRdb copy is restricted to in-frame clones and leaves out a portion. The sample lists fewer than 45,000 clones, 85% occurring once. This material consisted of unsorted PBMCs, taken just over 2.7 years before starting antiretroviral therapy. The receptors originated from a young woman with HIV.

This chain links TRBV28 with TRBJ1-1, with a possible D match to TRBD1 (6 bases). This CDR3 comprises 15 residues. Germline V gene sequence: CDR1 MDHEN, CDR2 SYDVKM. The V and J ends lost 6 bases and 4 bases respectively, with 18 bases between them. As DNA, the CDR3 is TGTGCCAGCAGCCATGGGGGCCCCCCGGTCACTGAAGCTTTCTTT. Encoded protein: CASSHGGPPVTEAFF. The variable domain in full, completed from reference TRBV28 and TRBJ1-1, reads DVKVTQSSRYLVKRTGEKVFLECVQDMDHENMFWYRQDPGLGLRLIYFSYDVKMKEKGDIPEGYSVSREKKERFSLILESASTNQTSMYLCASSHGGPPVTEAFFGQGTRLTVV.

The chain links TRBV30 to TRBJ1-6; D is unresolved. This CDR3 has 19 amino acids. Per the germline V gene, CDR1 is GTSNPN and CDR2 is SVGIG (reference sequence). V lost 0 bases, J lost 8 bases, and 26 bases lay in between. In nucleotides, the CDR3 is TGTGCCTGGAGTGTACGCGCCTATATGACGGCCGGAAGGCATTCACCCCTCCACTTT. Its translation: CAWSVRAYMTAGRHSPLHF.

The J gene is TRBJ2-7, the V gene TRBV27; D might be TRBD1 (6 bases). With 8 bases removed from V and 7 bases from J, the gap between germline ends came to 21 bases. This CDR3 spans 14 amino acids. Germline loops: CDR1 MNHEY, CDR2 SMNVEV (reference sequence). Here the CDR3 reads CASLAGGRPREQYF. The CDR3 DNA sequence: TGTGCCAGCTTAGCTGGGGGCAGGCCCCGAGAGCAGTACTTC.

This clone appeared once. The chain joins TRBV5-6 to TRBJ2-5; D unresolved. Germline lookup yields CDR1 SGHDT and CDR2 YYEEEE. V was trimmed by 0 bases and J by 4 bases, leaving 7 bases between them. The CDR3 sequence is 13 residues long. In DNA form, the CDR3 reads TGTGCCAGCAGCTTGGGAAGGGCAGAGACCCAGTACTTC. This encodes CASSLGRAETQYF.

The chain is built from TRBV28 and TRBJ1-4; 11 bases match TRBD1. From germline, CDR1 is MDHEN and CDR2 SYDVKM. J was trimmed by 8 bases and V by 4 bases; bases with no gene match: 12. This CDR3 has 17 residues. The CDR3 bases are TGTGCCAGCAGTTCCGGACAGGGGGCGGGGTTCGGGGAAAAACTGTTTTTT. Its protein product is CASSSGQGAGFGEKLFF.

The chain uses TRBV11-2 and TRBJ2-7; D gene uncertain. Per germline, CDR1 SGHAT and CDR2 FQNNGV. The CDR3 totals 17 residues. V was pared by 0 bases and J by 3 bases, with 18 bases between. The DNA of the CDR3 is TGTGCCAGCAGCTTAGAGGGCCGGCAGGACCTACACTACGAGCAGTACGTC. Translation: CASSLEGRQDLHYEQYV.

In this sample, this clone turned up once. The chain has TRBV13 and TRBJ2-5; D is tentatively TRBD1 or TRBD2 (5 bases each). The V gene lost 8 bases and the J gene lost 4 bases, with 14 bases spanning the gap. This CDR3 is 13 amino acids long. Germline CDR1 PRHDT, CDR2 FYEKMQ (reference sequence). In nucleotides, the CDR3 is TGTGCCAGCGGGCTGGGGGAACGAGAGACCCAGTACTTC. It specifies CASGLGERETQYF.

This clone was found once. The V gene is TRBV2, the J gene TRBJ2-2; D unclear. The CDR3 is 14 amino acids. Trimming took 2 bases from V and 3 from J, leaving 7 bases between them. The germline gives CDR1 SNHLY, CDR2 FYNNEI. The CDR3, as DNA: TGTGCCAGCAGTGAAAACGTTCACACCGGGGAGCTGTTTTTT. This gives the protein CASSENVHTGELFF.